Here is one TCR beta chain with its context. Trimming stripped 4 bases from V and 2 bases from J, with 7 bases between. Germline V gene sequence: CDR1 WSHSY, CDR2 SAAADI. CDR3 length equals 13 residues. The source of the sample is a study of shared clonotypes between healthy human individuals. Data came from immunoSEQ multiplex PCR; TCRdb stores just in-frame clones and leaves some out. The sample lists about 1.1 million clones, 77% occurring once. The sequence derives from a man aged 18 to 29 in good health. Some clones in this sample may be carry-over from other donors' samples. The chain uses TRBV10-2 and TRBJ2-3; D is undetermined. Sequenced material: memory CD4+ T cells from PBMCs. Subset noted: CD45RA-negative fraction. This CDR3 is CASSGLDTDTQYF. CDR3 nucleotides: TGCGCCAGCAGTGGGTTAGACACAGATACGCAGTATTTT.